This T cell receptor (beta chain) was found in a study of cytomegalovirus exposure and HLA in healthy donors. Study observations and caveats: Accurate prediction of most subjects' HLA-A and HLA-B alleles from TCR beta sequences was reported. The authors considered a cluster of highly shared sequence variants likely to be a sequencing artifact.

60 Vbeta and 13 Jbeta primers were used in PCR. The repertoire was sequenced with immunoSEQ multiplex PCR; TCRdb's copy has only in-frame clones and lacks some. The clone table shows roughly 60,000 clones, with the ten largest holding about 3.5%. The V gene's germline CDR1 is LNHDA and CDR2 SQIVND (reference sequence). This CDR3 is built from 15 residues. Trimming shortened V by 7 bases and J by 4 bases, and 19 bases separated the two germline ends. Concerning this clone itself: No antigen is known for it.

The chain combines TRBV19 with TRBJ1-2; tentative D call: TRBD1 (6 bases). Sequencing input: PBMCs. The TCR was taken from a woman younger than 30 in good health and CMV-seronegative. The CDR3 here is CASTPVQGLSYGYTF. CDR3 nucleotides: TGTGCCAGTACTCCTGTACAGGGTCTCAGCTATGGCTACACCTTC.